This TCR beta chain was sequenced during a study of T cell clonality in common variable immunodeficiency. General study findings and limits: Fewer TCRbeta clones were shared among CVID subjects than controls. CVID patient heterogeneity limited repertoire-clinical complication correlations. Fewer deletions and N-nucleotide insertions were reportedly seen in common variable immunodeficiency TCR beta sequences. CVID subjects had higher TCRbeta clonality than healthy controls, most marked in about a third.

Each donor provided about 5 to 8 ml of heparinized whole blood. In its sample, this clone was seen a few times. Antigen specificity is unknown. The read stops 3 residues short of the end of the CDR3; the missing end is completed from the germline J gene. The CDR3 covers 14 residues. The ends were cut back, 9 bases at V and 4 bases at J, with 15 bases in the middle. The germline gives CDR1 SEHNR, CDR2 FQNEAQ (reference sequence). TCRdb keeps only in-frame clones here, not all; method: immunoSEQ multiplex PCR. The sample has 25,000 to 30,000 clones, none seen only once. The chain joins TRBV7-9 to TRBJ2-2; tentatively, D is TRBD1 or TRBD2 (5 bases each). Source material: peripheral blood mononuclear cells. This clonotype was sampled from a human donor with common variable immunodeficiency. CDR3 sequence: CASQGEDSTGELFF. Partial CDR3 DNA: TGTGCCAGTCAGGGAGAGGATAGCACCGGGGAG.